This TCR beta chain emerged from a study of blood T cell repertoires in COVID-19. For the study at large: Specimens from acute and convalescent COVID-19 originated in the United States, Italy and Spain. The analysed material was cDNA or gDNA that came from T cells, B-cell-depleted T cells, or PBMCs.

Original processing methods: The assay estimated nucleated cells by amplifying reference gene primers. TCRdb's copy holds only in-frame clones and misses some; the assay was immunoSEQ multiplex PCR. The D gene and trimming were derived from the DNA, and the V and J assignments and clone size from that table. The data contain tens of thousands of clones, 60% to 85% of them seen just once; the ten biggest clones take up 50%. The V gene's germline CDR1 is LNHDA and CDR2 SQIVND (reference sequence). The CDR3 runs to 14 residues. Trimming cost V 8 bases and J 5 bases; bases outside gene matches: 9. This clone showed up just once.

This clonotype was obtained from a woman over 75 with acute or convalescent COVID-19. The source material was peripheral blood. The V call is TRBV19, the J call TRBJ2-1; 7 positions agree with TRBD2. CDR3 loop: CASSPLTSDNEQFF. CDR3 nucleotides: TGTGCCAGTTCCCCCCTAACTAGCGACAATGAGCAGTTCTTC.